The T cell receptor (beta chain) under discussion was sequenced for a study of OX40 agonist ivuxolimab in advanced cancers. Study-wide context: The study treated patients with ivuxolimab, an agonistic anti-OX40 (CD134) antibody.

The assay was immunoSEQ multiplex PCR, and TCRdb's table has in-frame clones only and misses some. Seen here are some 74,000 clones, around 82% observed once, and the top ten hold 5%. V lost 10 bases, J lost 0 bases, and 21 bases lay in between. Germline CDR1 and CDR2: LNHDA and SQIVND (reference sequence). The length of the CDR3 is 16 residues. The chain has TRBV19 and TRBJ1-1, with D maybe TRBD1 (6 bases). Sequences were derived from CD4+ or CD8+ T cells sorted from blood, sampled in a trial of the OX40 agonist ivuxolimab. This clonotype was sampled from an adult with an advanced solid tumor such as melanoma, head and neck, liver or kidney cancer. CDR3 in amino acids: CATSPRQGTLNTEAFF. The CDR3 DNA is TGTGCCACTTCCCCGAGGCAGGGGACGTTGAACACTGAAGCTTTCTTT.